These T cell receptor beta chains were read from a single sample in a study of T cells after posttransplantation cyclophosphamide. Here immunoSEQ multiplex PCR was the method, and the copy in TCRdb shows in-frame clones only, minus some. There are around 28,000 clones in the sample, none observed a single time. The material sequenced was PBMCs. These receptors were obtained from a woman aged 60-75 years in good health, CMV-negative, and a related stem cell transplant donor. CDR3s include the opening cysteine and the closing phenylalanine or tryptophan. A D gene is named only where the DNA matches it firmly. Part of the rows lack a size; the others show once, few, many or a class for expanded clones.

d_call	v_call	clone_size	j_call	cdr3_aa	cdr3_nt
.	TRBV5-1	.	TRBJ2-3	CASSRDTSTDTQYF	TGCGCCAGCAGCCGGGACACTAGCACAGATACGCAGTATTTT
TRBD2	TRBV2	few	TRBJ2-5	CASAGERGGETQYF	TGTGCCAGCGCTGGGGAGCGGGGGGGAGAGACCCAGTACTTC
.	TRBV30	many	TRBJ1-4	CALGSGAAVVF	TGTGCCTTGGGGTCAGGGGCCGCCGTTGTGTTT
.	TRBV10-2	many	TRBJ2-2	CASSAANTGELFF	TGCGCCAGCAGTGCTGCGAACACCGGGGAGCTGTTTTTT
.	TRBV10-3	medium-sized	TRBJ1-1	CAISDSNRDEAFF	TGTGCCATCAGTGACTCTAACAGGGATGAAGCTTTCTTT
TRBD2	TRBV6-5	few	TRBJ2-5	CASSYLPSGTAQYF	TGTGCCAGCAGTTACCTTCCTAGCGGGACAGCGCAGTACTTC
.	TRBV28	many	TRBJ1-5	CASRPVNQPQHF	TGTGCCAGCAGACCGGTCAATCAGCCCCAGCATTTT
.	TRBV7-8	many	TRBJ1-3	CASRSSVRGNTIYF	TGTGCCAGCAGATCTAGTGTAAGGGGAAACACCATATATTTT
TRBD1	TRBV30	.	TRBJ2-5	CAWSRGQGSQETQYF	TGTGCCTGGAGTCGAGGACAGGGGTCCCAAGAGACCCAGTACTTC
.	TRBV5-4	many	TRBJ1-4	CASSIGGRNEKLFF	TGTGCCAGCAGCATAGGGGGTCGTAATGAAAAACTGTTTTTT
TRBD1	TRBV7-8	many	TRBJ2-6	CASSPWDSRNGANVLTF	TGTGCCAGCAGCCCATGGGACAGTCGGAATGGGGCCAACGTCCTGACTTTC
TRBD1	TRBV6-6	many	TRBJ1-2	CASSYSAQGAGYGYTF	TGTGCCAGCAGTTACTCAGCACAGGGGGCTGGCTATGGCTACACCTTC
TRBD2	TRBV9	many	TRBJ2-3	CASSPATSGITDTQYF	TGTGCCAGCAGCCCGGCGACTAGCGGGATAACAGATACGCAGTATTTT
.	TRBV7-2	many	TRBJ2-7	CASSAGTPVEQYF	TGTGCCAGCAGCGCCGGGACTCCTGTCGAGCAGTACTTC
TRBD1	TRBV30	many	TRBJ1-1	CAWSWTGGIGAFF	TGTGCCTGGAGTTGGACAGGGGGCATTGGAGCTTTCTTT
.	TRBV6-1	many	TRBJ2-7	CASSDGYEQYF	TGTGCCAGCAGTGACGGCTACGAGCAGTACTTC
.	TRBV27	many	TRBJ1-5	CASRGLGASQEPQHF	TGTGCCAGCAGGGGGTTGGGGGCCTCACAGGAGCCCCAGCATTTT
TRBD1	TRBV19	many	TRBJ1-2	CASRDRVLYYGYTF	TGTGCCAGCCGGGACAGAGTCCTTTACTATGGCTACACCTTC
TRBD1	TRBV6-2/TRBV6-3	many	TRBJ1-2	CASTDPGQGASGYTF	TGTGCCAGCACTGACCCGGGACAGGGGGCTTCTGGCTACACCTTC
TRBD1	TRBV5-5	many	TRBJ1-4	CASSLAGQGGNEKLFF	TGTGCCAGCAGCTTGGCCGGACAGGGTGGGAATGAAAAACTGTTTTTT